The 20 T cell receptor beta chains listed next were all sequenced from one sample in a study of blood T cell repertoires in COVID-19 (dated by TCRdb to 2020 to 2022). Library preparation employed the immunoSEQ multiplex PCR assay. Imported from immuneACCESS, the table was reduced by TCRdb to in-frame sequences with V and J called. These copies leave out some clones; in studies compared against another copy, an unresolved V gene accounts for under half, and the cause of the remainder is not known. A total of about 220,000 clones appear in this sample, roughly 86% of them only once. The ten largest make up 2.6% of the sample. Sequenced sample: PBMCs or T cells enriched from blood (not recorded which). All receptors derive from a young woman with acute COVID-19.

The rearrangement joins TRBV10-1 to TRBJ2-5; no firm D call. Trimming removed 6 bases at V and 5 bases at J, with 13 bases between. Germline CDR1 and CDR2: WNHNN and SYGVQD (reference sequence). The CDR3 has 13 residues. Here the CDR3 DNA reads TGCGCCAGCAGCGTCGGTTCCGGGGAGACCCAGTACTTC. Translation gives CASSVGSGETQYF.

This chain uses TRBV18 with TRBJ1-5, with 7 positions matching TRBD1. The germline CDR1 and CDR2 sequences are KGHSH and LQKENI. The CDR3 runs 16 residues. V trimming: 5 bases; J trimming: 0 bases; junction bases outside the gene matches: 7. For the CDR3, the DNA is TGTGCCAGCTCAAAAAACAGGGGCGATAGCAATCAGCCCCAGCATTTT. It codes for CASSKNRGDSNQPQHF. Full variable domain (outside the CDR3, taken from reference TRBV18 and TRBJ1-5): NAGVMQNPRHLVRRRGQEARLRCSPMKGHSHVYWYRQLPEEGLKFMVYLQKENIIDESGMPKERFSAEFPKEGPSILRIQQVVRGDSAAYFCASSKNRGDSNQPQHFGDGTRLSIL.

The chain recombines TRBV10-3 with TRBJ2-1; 11 positions match TRBD2. The CDR3 spans 17 residues. Trimming at V came to 2 bases and at J to 5 bases, leaving 8 bases not matched to a gene. CDR1 and CDR2 from the germline V gene are ENHRY and SYGVKD. Here the CDR3 DNA reads TGTGCCATCAGTGAGGGCCTGACTAGCGGGGCCAACAATGAGCAGTTCTTC. This encodes CAISEGLTSGANNEQFF.

This chain uses TRBV11-2 with TRBJ2-2, with 10 bases lining up with TRBD2. Trimming took 6 bases from V and 2 from J; bases not matched to a gene: 6. The CDR3 has 16 amino acids. The germline CDR1 and CDR2 sequences are SGHAT and FQNNGV. In DNA form, the CDR3 reads TGTGCCAGCAGGCCGGCTAGCGGGGGAAACACCGGGGAGCTGTTTTTT. It codes for CASRPASGGNTGELFF.

V usage is TRBV3-1 (or the pseudogene TRBV3-2) and J usage is TRBJ2-3; TRBD2 might be the D (5 bases). Trimming pared 3 bases from V and 4 bases from J, leaving 11 bases between. The germline V gene encodes CDR1 LGHDT and CDR2 YNNKEL (reference sequence). There are 14 residues in the CDR3. The CDR3 nucleotides are TGTGCCAGCAGCCAGGACTCCGGGGCAGATACGCAGTATTTT. Protein product: CASSQDSGADTQYF.

The chain employs TRBV12-3 or TRBV12-4 and TRBJ2-2; D unresolved. This CDR3 contains 13 residues. V shed 5 bases and J shed 10 bases, with 14 bases lying between them. The CDR3 here is CASSNLPTEELFF. DNA of the CDR3: TGTGCCAGCAGTAATCTTCCCACAGAGGAGCTGTTTTTT.

The chain combines TRBV6-1 with TRBJ1-3, with a weak D call TRBD1 (5 bases). V lost 3 bases, J lost 3 bases, and 12 bases lay in between. Germline values: CDR1 MNHNS, CDR2 SASEGT. There are 15 residues in the CDR3. CDR3 DNA: TGTGCCAGCAGTGACCCCGGGGGGGTTGGAAACACCATATATTTT. This sequence encodes CASSDPGGVGNTIYF.

The V call is TRBV7-6, the J call TRBJ2-1; D is perhaps TRBD2 (6 bases). V was clipped by 3 bases and J by 7 bases, with 7 bases between them. CDR3 length equals 12 residues. Germline V lookup: CDR1 SGHVS, CDR2 FNYEAQ. CDR3 protein: CASSFRENEQFF. Here the CDR3 DNA reads TGTGCCAGCAGCTTTCGGGAGAATGAGCAGTTCTTC.

The genes are TRBV7-9 and TRBJ1-4, with 7 bases aligning to TRBD1. Germline CDR1 and CDR2: SEHNR and FQNEAQ (reference sequence). J was trimmed by 15 bases and V by 4 bases; bases with no gene match: 11. This CDR3 is 13 amino acids long. CDR3 in amino acids: CASSSTVTGEVFF. CDR3 sequence (DNA): TGTGCCAGCAGCTCGACAGTTACAGGGGAGGTGTTTTTT.

In this sample, this clone turned up a few times. The chain carries TRBV19 and TRBJ1-3; D not resolved. Germline V gene data show CDR1 as LNHDA and CDR2 as SQIVND (reference sequence). The CDR3 length is 16 residues. V gave up 3 bases and J gave up 0 bases, with 12 bases separating them. The CDR3 nucleotides are TGTGCCAGTAGTATTCTCACAGTGAGCTCTGGAAACACCATATATTTT. Protein product: CASSILTVSSGNTIYF.

The chain carries TRBV5-1 and TRBJ1-4; 9 bases align to TRBD1. CDR3 length: 17 residues. Trimming removed 2 bases from V and 7 bases from J; junction bases left unmatched: 12. In germline, CDR1 is SGHRS, CDR2 YFSETQ. CDR3 loop: CASSLGQGFKSGEKLFF. The CDR3 DNA follows: TGCGCCAGCAGCTTAGGACAGGGGTTTAAAAGTGGTGAAAAACTGTTTTTT.

The chain joins TRBV5-1 to TRBJ1-6, with TRBD1 identical over 7 bases. This CDR3 region has 16 residues. CDR1 SGHRS and CDR2 YFSETQ come from the germline V gene. V dropped 0 bases and J dropped 10; count of bases not matched to a gene: 10. The CDR3 loop is CASSLAQHRGDSPLHF. CDR3 sequence (DNA): TGCGCCAGCAGCTTGGCCCAGCACAGGGGTGACTCACCCCTCCACTTT.

This rearrangement joins TRBV28 to TRBJ2-3; TRBD2 matches 9 bases. V was clipped by 2 bases and J by 1 base; unmatched bases: 1. Germline V gene sequence: CDR1 MDHEN, CDR2 SYDVKM. This CDR3 has 15 residues. Here the CDR3 reads CASSLAGGGTDTQYF. CDR3 in DNA: TGTGCCAGCAGTTTAGCGGGGGGGGGCACAGATACGCAGTATTTT.

The chain is built from TRBV2 and TRBJ1-6; no clear D gene. The CDR3 loop spans 17 amino acids. Trimming pared 2 bases from V and 0 bases from J, leaving 11 bases between. Germline V lookup: CDR1 SNHLY, CDR2 FYNNEI. This CDR3 is CASSELPGSSYNSPLHF. Written as DNA, the CDR3 is TGTGCCAGCAGTGAACTACCGGGAAGCTCCTATAATTCACCCCTCCACTTT.

The chain links TRBV5-1 to TRBJ2-7; 7 bases agree with TRBD1. The CDR3 spans 14 residues. V lost 4 bases and J lost 2; bases outside the gene matches: 6. Germline lookup yields CDR1 SGHRS and CDR2 YFSETQ. The CDR3 here is CASSQTGLAYEQYF. CDR3 nucleotide sequence: TGCGCCAGCAGCCAGACAGGGTTAGCCTACGAGCAGTACTTC.

This chain uses TRBV9 with TRBJ1-1; no clear D. The CDR3 has 13 residues. V dropped 4 bases and J dropped 5 bases, with 12 bases sitting between them. The germline V gene encodes CDR1 SGDLS and CDR2 YYNGEE. CDR3 coding DNA: TGTGCCAGCAGCCCTTCCAGAGGGACTGAAGCTTTCTTT. Its protein product is CASSPSRGTEAFF.

Regarding this clone: Other nucleotide sequences from this sample produce the same CDR3. The CDR3 DNA reads TGCGCCAGCAGCTTGGGTGGACAGGGGGGCTATGGCTACACCTTC. It codes for CASSLGGQGGYGYTF. The chain has TRBV5-1 and TRBJ1-2; 10 bases align to TRBD1. Unmatched junction bases numbered 3, after V lost 0 bases and J lost 4 bases. This CDR3 region has 15 residues. CDR1 and CDR2 (germline): SGHRS, YFSETQ.

The gene calls are TRBV3-1 (or the pseudogene TRBV3-2) and TRBJ2-1; 7 nucleotides match TRBD1. Germline CDR1 is LGHDT and CDR2 is YNNKEL (reference sequence). After removal of 4 bases from V and 6 bases from J, the junction contained 9 bases not matched to a gene. The CDR3 runs 15 residues. CDR3 protein: CASSRGGPSLNEQFF. The CDR3 DNA is TGTGCCAGCAGCCGAGGGGGCCCCTCCCTCAATGAGCAGTTCTTC.

The chain recombines TRBV27 with TRBJ1-1; 7 bases match TRBD1. This CDR3 is 14 amino acids long. Germline V gene lookup returns CDR1 MNHEY and CDR2 SMNVEV (reference sequence). V was clipped by 8 bases and J by 1 base; unmatched bases: 7. The CDR3 nucleotides read TGTGCCAGCCTCCAGGGGGAAGCGAACACTGAAGCTTTCTTT. Encoded protein: CASLQGEANTEAFF.

The V call is TRBV18, the J call TRBJ1-1, with D uncertain. The V end was cut by 6 bases, the J end by 1 base, with 18 bases between. Per germline, CDR1 KGHSH and CDR2 LQKENI. This CDR3 is 16 amino acids long. The CDR3 DNA follows: TGTGCCAGCTCCGCACAGCTCCGACCGGCGAACACTGAAGCTTTCTTT. Its protein is CASSAQLRPANTEAFF.